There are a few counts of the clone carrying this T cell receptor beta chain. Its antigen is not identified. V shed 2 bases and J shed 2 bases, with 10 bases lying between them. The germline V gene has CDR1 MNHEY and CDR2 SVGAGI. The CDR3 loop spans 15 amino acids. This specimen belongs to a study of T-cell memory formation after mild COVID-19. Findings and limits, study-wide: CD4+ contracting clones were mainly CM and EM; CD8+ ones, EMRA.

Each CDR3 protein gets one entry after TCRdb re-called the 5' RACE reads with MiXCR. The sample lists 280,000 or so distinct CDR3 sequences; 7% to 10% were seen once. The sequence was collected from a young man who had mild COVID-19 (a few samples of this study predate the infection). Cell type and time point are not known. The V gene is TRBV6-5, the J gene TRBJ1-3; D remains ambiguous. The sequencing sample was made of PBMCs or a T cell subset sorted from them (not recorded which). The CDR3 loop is CASSYGGLPGNTIYF. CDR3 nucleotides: TGTGCCAGCAGTTACGGTGGTTTACCTGGAAACACCATATATTTT.